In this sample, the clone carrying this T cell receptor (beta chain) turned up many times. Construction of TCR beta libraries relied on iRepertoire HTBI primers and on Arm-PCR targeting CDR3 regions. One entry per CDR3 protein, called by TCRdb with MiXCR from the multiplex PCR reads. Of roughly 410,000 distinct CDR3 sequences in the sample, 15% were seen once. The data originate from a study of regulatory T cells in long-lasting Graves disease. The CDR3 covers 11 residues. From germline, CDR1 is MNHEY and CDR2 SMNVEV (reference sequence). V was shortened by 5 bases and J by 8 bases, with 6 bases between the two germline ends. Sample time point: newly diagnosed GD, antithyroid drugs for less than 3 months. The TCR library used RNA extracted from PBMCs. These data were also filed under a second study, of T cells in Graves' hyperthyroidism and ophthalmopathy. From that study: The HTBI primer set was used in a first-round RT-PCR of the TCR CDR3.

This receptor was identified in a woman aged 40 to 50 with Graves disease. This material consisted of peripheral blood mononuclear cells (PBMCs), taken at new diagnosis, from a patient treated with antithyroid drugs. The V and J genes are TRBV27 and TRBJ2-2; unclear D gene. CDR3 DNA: TGTGCCAGCAGTCCCGGGGGGGAGCTGTTTTTT. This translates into CASSPGGELFF.